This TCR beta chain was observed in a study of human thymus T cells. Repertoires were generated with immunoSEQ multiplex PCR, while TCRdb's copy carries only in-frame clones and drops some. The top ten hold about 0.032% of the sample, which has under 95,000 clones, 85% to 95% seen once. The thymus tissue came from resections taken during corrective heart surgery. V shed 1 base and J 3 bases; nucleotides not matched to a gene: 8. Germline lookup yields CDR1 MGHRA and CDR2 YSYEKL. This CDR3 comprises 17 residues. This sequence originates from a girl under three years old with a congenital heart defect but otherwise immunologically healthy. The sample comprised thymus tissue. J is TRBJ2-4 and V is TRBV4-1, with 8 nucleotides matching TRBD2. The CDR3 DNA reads TGCGCCAGCAGCCAAGGGAGCGGGAGTCATGGCAAAAACATTCAGTACTTC. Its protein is CASSQGSGSHGKNIQYF.